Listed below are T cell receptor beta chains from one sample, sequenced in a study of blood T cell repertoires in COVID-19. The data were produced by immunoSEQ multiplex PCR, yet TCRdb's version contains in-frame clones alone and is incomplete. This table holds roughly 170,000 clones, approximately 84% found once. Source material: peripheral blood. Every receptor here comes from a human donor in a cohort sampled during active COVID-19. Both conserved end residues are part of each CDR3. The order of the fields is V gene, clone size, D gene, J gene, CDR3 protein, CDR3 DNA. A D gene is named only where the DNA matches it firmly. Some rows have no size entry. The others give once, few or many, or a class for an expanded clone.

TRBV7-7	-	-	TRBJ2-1	CASSLLSGLSSYNEQFF	TGTGCCAGCAGCTTATTAAGCGGGTTAAGCTCCTACAATGAGCAGTTCTTC
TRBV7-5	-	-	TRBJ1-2	CARFDRNYGYTF	TGTGCCAGGTTCGACAGAAACTATGGCTACACCTTC
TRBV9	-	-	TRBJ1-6	CASSDGRTVNSPLHF	TGTGCCAGCAGCGATGGCAGGACAGTCAATTCACCCCTCCACTTT
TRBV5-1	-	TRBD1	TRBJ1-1	CASSVQGENTEAFF	TGCGCCAGCAGCGTACAGGGGGAGAACACTGAAGCTTTCTTT
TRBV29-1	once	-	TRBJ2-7	CSVSGGTMSSYEQYF	TGCAGCGTTTCCGGGGGGACAATGAGCTCCTACGAGCAGTACTTC
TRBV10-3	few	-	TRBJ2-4	CAISELEQGLRENIQYF	TGTGCCATCAGTGAGTTAGAACAGGGTCTTCGAGAAAACATTCAGTACTTC
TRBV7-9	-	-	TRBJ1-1	CASSVLTSGNTEAFF	TGTGCCAGCAGCGTACTAACTTCGGGGAACACTGAAGCTTTCTTT
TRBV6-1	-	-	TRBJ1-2	CASSEDRTGRGYTF	TGTGCCAGCAGTGAAGACAGGACGGGTCGTGGCTACACCTTC
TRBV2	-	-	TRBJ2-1	CASSRDWPQFF	TGTGCCAGCAGTCGGGACTGGCCCCAGTTCTTC
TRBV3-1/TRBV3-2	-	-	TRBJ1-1	CASSLSGEAFF	TGTGCCAGCAGCCTTAGCGGTGAAGCTTTCTTT
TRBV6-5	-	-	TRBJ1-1	CASSYEVSGGNEAFF	TGTGCCAGCAGTTACGAAGTGTCCGGCGGGAACGAAGCTTTCTTT
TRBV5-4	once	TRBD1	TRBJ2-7	CASSFPGTDEQYF	TGTGCCAGCAGCTTCCCCGGGACAGACGAGCAGTACTTC
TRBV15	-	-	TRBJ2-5	CATSSGQGQETQYF	TGTGCCACCAGCAGTGGTCAGGGTCAGGAGACCCAGTACTTC
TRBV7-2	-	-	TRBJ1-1	CASSSRTENTEAFF	TGTGCCAGCAGCTCCCGGACAGAGAACACTGAAGCTTTCTTT
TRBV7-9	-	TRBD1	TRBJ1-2	CASSRGTGGHDYGYTF	TGTGCCAGCAGCCGAGGGACAGGGGGTCATGACTATGGCTACACCTTC
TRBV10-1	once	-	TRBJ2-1	CASSETGHREQFF	TGCGCCAGCAGTGAGACAGGGCATAGGGAGCAGTTCTTC
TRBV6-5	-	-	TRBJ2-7	CASSNTLSYEQYF	TGTGCCAGTAGTAACACCCTCTCCTACGAGCAGTACTTC
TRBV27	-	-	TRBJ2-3	CASQDSGYTDTQYF	TGTGCCAGCCAGGATAGCGGATACACAGATACGCAGTATTTT
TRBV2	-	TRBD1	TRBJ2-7	CASSEALQGERYEQYF	TGTGCCAGCAGTGAAGCGCTTCAGGGGGAGAGGTACGAGCAGTACTTC
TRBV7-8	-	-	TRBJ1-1	CASSLLPLGVGNTEAFF	TGTGCCAGCAGCTTATTACCCCTCGGGGTAGGGAACACTGAAGCTTTCTTT
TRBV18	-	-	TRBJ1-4	CASSQGFSHEKLFF	TGTGCCAGCTCACAGGGGTTTTCCCATGAAAAACTGTTTTTT
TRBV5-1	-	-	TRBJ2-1	CASSLEQGYNEQFF	TGCGCCAGCAGCTTGGAACAGGGTTACAATGAGCAGTTCTTC
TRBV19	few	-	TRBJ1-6	CASSGTNNSPLHF	TGTGCCAGTAGTGGGACAAATAATTCACCCCTCCACTTT
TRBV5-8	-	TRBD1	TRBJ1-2	CASSKGTGFNYGYTF	TGTGCCAGCAGCAAAGGGACAGGGTTTAACTATGGCTACACCTTC
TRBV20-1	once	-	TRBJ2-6	CSASPRVPGAGANVLTF	TGCAGTGCTAGTCCCCGCGTACCCGGTGCTGGGGCCAACGTCCTGACTTTC
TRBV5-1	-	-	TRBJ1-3	CASGRESGNTIYF	TGCGCCAGCGGGCGGGAGTCTGGAAACACCATATATTTT
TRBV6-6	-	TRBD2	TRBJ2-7	CASSSGAYEQYF	TGTGCCAGCAGTAGCGGGGCCTACGAGCAGTACTTC
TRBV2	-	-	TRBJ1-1	CALRGGRGDTEAFF	TGTGCCCTAAGGGGGGGGCGCGGGGACACTGAAGCTTTCTTT
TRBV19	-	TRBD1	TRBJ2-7	CASSTGQGSDEQYF	TGTGCCAGTAGCACGGGACAGGGATCGGACGAGCAGTACTTC
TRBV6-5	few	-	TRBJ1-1	CASSLSRGYSEAFF	TGTGCCAGCAGCCTCAGCAGAGGGTACTCTGAAGCTTTCTTT
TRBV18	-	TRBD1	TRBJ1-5	CASSYEAGGSGNQPQHF	TGTGCCAGCTCCTACGAAGCAGGGGGCTCCGGCAATCAGCCCCAGCATTTT
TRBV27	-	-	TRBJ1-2	CASRFQGSLYGYTF	TGTGCCAGCAGATTCCAGGGTAGCCTCTATGGCTACACCTTC
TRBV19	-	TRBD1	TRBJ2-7	CASSIARDRAEQYF	TGTGCCAGTAGTATAGCCAGGGACAGGGCCGAGCAGTACTTC
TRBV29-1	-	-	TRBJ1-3	CSVQKTGLSGNTIYF	TGCAGCGTTCAGAAAACAGGCCTCTCTGGAAACACCATATATTTT
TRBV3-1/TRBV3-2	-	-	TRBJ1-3	CASRDAPGQTPGNTIYF	TGTGCCAGCAGAGACGCACCGGGACAAACTCCAGGAAACACCATATATTTT
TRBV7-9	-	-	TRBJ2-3	CASRDGRGVFDTQYF	TGTGCCAGCAGGGACGGGAGAGGGGTTTTCGATACGCAGTATTTT
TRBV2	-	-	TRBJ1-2	CASSVGSSDYGYTF	TGTGCCAGCAGTGTCGGGTCGTCTGACTATGGCTACACCTTC
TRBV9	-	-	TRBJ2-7	CASSATASQGYEQYF	TGTGCCAGCAGCGCCACAGCATCACAGGGCTACGAGCAGTACTTC
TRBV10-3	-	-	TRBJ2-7	CAISGQVAYEQYF	TGTGCCATCAGTGGACAGGTAGCCTACGAGCAGTACTTC
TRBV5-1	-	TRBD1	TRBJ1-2	CASSGGTGYGYTF	TGCGCCAGCAGCGGGGGGACAGGTTATGGCTACACCTTC
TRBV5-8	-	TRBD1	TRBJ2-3	CASYRGGTDTQYF	TGTGCCAGTTACAGGGGCGGGACAGATACGCAGTATTTT
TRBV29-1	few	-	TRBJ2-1	CSAIEFPRQTSEQFF	TGCAGCGCTATTGAATTCCCTAGACAGACGAGCGAGCAGTTCTTC
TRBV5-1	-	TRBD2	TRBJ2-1	CASSQYGLAGFLGSYNEQFF	TGCGCCAGCAGCCAATACGGACTAGCGGGGTTCCTCGGCTCCTACAATGAGCAGTTCTTC
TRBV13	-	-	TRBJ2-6	CASSPGGDRFSGANVLTF	TGTGCCAGCAGCCCGGGAGGGGACAGATTCTCTGGGGCCAACGTCCTGACTTTC
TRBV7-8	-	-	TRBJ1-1	CASSFSQGLDTEAFF	TGTGCCAGCAGCTTTAGCCAGGGTCTGGACACTGAAGCTTTCTTT
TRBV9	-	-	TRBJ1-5	CASSVAGDSNQPQHF	TGTGCCAGCAGCGTAGCTGGAGATAGCAATCAGCCCCAGCATTTT
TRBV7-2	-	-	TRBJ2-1	CASSDRPEQFF	TGTGCCAGCTCCGACAGGCCCGAGCAGTTCTTC
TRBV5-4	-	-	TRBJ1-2	CASSLQGRTTYGYTF	TGTGCCAGCAGCTTGCAAGGGAGAACTACATATGGCTACACCTTC
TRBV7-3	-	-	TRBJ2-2	CASSPTGEKELFF	TGTGCCAGCAGCCCAACCGGGGAAAAGGAGCTGTTTTTT
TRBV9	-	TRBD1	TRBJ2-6	CASSTTFRDRRISSGANVLTF	TGTGCCAGCAGCACCACCTTCCGGGACAGGAGAATCTCCTCTGGGGCCAACGTCCTGACTTTC
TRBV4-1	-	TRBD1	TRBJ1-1	CASSQDGRGLTEAFF	TGCGCCAGCAGCCAAGATGGCAGGGGGCTCACTGAAGCTTTCTTT
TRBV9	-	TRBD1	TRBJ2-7	CASSVVPQGAEQYF	TGTGCCAGCAGCGTAGTCCCCCAGGGGGCCGAGCAGTACTTC
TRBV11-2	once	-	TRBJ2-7	CASSLDRGEGGYEQYF	TGTGCCAGCAGCTTAGATCGAGGGGAAGGGGGCTACGAGCAGTACTTC
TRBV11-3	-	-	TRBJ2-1	CASSSGTYNEQFF	TGTGCCAGCAGCTCCGGGACTTACAATGAGCAGTTCTTC
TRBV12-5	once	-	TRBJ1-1	CASGLTLRTEAFF	TGTGCTAGTGGTTTGACCCTGAGGACTGAAGCTTTCTTT
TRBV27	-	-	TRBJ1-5	CASMRGGAHQPQHF	TGTGCCAGCATGCGCGGGGGGGCGCATCAGCCCCAGCATTTT